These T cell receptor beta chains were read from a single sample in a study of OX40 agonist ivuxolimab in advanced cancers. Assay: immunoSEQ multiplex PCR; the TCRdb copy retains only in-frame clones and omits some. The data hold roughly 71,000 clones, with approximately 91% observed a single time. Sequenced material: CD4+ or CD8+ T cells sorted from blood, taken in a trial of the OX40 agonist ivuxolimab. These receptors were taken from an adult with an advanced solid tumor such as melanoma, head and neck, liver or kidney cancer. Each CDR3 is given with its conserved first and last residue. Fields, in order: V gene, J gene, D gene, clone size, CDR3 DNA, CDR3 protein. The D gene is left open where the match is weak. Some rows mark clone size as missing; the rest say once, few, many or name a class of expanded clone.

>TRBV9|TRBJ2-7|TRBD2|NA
TGTGCCAGCAGACTAGCGGGAGTCTCTCTGCACGAGCAGTACTTC
CASRLAGVSLHEQYF
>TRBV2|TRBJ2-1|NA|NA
TGTGCCAGCATTTCCTACAATGAGCAGTTCTTC
CASISYNEQFF
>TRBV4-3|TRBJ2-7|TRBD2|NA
TGCGCCAGCAGCCAAGGGGCTAGCGGGAGCTTCTACGAGCAGTACTTC
CASSQGASGSFYEQYF
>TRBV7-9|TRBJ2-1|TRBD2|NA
TGTGCCAGCAGCTTAGCTACCGGGACTAGGAATGAGCAGTTCTTC
CASSLATGTRNEQFF
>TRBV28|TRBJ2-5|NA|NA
TGTGCCAGCAGTTTAGAGGGAGGAGAGGGAGAGACCCAGTACTTC
CASSLEGGEGETQYF
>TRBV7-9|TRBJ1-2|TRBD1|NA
TGTGCCAGCAGCGAGACGGGACAGGGGCATAATGGCTACACCTTC
CASSETGQGHNGYTF
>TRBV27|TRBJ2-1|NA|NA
TGTGCCAGCAGTTTGGGAGACAGTGAGCAGTTCTTC
CASSLGDSEQFF
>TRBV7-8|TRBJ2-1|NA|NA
TGTGCCAGCAGCGCAGACAGCAATGAGCAGTTCTTC
CASSADSNEQFF
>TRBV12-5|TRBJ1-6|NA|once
TGTGCTAGTGCCCCGGGACAAACGAATTCACCCCTCCACTTT
CASAPGQTNSPLHF
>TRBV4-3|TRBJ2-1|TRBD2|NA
TGCGCCAGCAGCCATAGACTAGCGGGAGGGCCAGTTGAGCAGTTCTTC
CASSHRLAGGPVEQFF
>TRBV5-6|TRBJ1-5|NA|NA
TGTGCCAGCAGCTTGTGGAGGGGGGAGGGCAATCAGCCCCAGCATTTT
CASSLWRGEGNQPQHF
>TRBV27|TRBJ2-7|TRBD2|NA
TGTGCCAGCAGTGCGCCTAGCGGAGTCTACGAGCAGTACTTC
CASSAPSGVYEQYF
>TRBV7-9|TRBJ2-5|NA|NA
TGTGCCAGCAGCTTAGCTACAGTGGAAGAGACCCAGTACTTC
CASSLATVEETQYF
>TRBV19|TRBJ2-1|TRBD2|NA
TGTGCCAGTACCCCAACACAGCGGGAGGATGAGCAGTTCTTC
CASTPTQREDEQFF
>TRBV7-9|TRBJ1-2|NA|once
TGTGCCAGCAGCTTAGCGGAGAGCAGGGGAAGAATTGGCTACACCTTC
CASSLAESRGRIGYTF
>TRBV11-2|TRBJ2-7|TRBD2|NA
TGTGCCAGCAGCTTTAGCGGGAGTTCGGACGAGCAGTACTTC
CASSFSGSSDEQYF
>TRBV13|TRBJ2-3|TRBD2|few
TGTGCCAGCAGCTTAGGACTAGCGGGGAGCACAGATACGCAGTATTTT
CASSLGLAGSTDTQYF
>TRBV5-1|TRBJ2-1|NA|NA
TGCGCCAGCAGCTTGGCCACTTATGGTGAGCAGTTCTTC
CASSLATYGEQFF
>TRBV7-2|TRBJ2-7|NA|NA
TGTGCCAGCAGCTTAGTTTTAGGGCAGGAATCATACGAGCAGTACTTC
CASSLVLGQESYEQYF
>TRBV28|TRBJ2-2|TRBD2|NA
TGTGCCAGCAGTTTAGAAATAGCGGGAGTGAAGATGGGGAACACCGGGGAGCTGTTTTTT
CASSLEIAGVKMGNTGELFF
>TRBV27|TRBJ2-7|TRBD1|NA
TGTGCCAGCAGTTATACAGGGGGCGCAGGATACGAGCAGTACTTC
CASSYTGGAGYEQYF
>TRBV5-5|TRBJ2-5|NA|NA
TGTGCCAGCAGCCCTTTGGGGCAGGCCACGAAAGAGACCCAGTACTTC
CASSPLGQATKETQYF
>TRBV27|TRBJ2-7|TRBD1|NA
TGTGCCAGCAGTGCAGGACAGGAAAACTACGAGCAGTACTTC
CASSAGQENYEQYF
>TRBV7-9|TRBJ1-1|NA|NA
TGTGCCAGCAGCTGGAGGAACACTGAAGCTTTCTTT
CASSWRNTEAFF
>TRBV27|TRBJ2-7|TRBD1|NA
TGTGCCAGCAGTCCGTCCCACGGACAGGCCTCCTACGAGCAGTACTTC
CASSPSHGQASYEQYF
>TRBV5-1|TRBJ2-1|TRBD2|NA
TGCGCCAGCAGCACCACAGATGGAGGGAGGGATGAGCAGTTCTTC
CASSTTDGGRDEQFF
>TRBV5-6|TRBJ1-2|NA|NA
TGTGCCAGCAGCTTTTCAACGACAGGAGACTATGGCTACACCTTC
CASSFSTTGDYGYTF
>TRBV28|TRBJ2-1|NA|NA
TGTGCCAGCAGTTTAGCCCTGGGGACGGAGTCCTACAATGAGCAGTTCTTC
CASSLALGTESYNEQFF
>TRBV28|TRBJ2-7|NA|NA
TGTGCCAGCAGCCCCATAAGCTTGGGGGCCTACGAGCAGTACTTC
CASSPISLGAYEQYF
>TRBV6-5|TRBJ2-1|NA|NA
TGTGCCAGCAGTTACCGGGGAACCTACAATGAGCAGTTCTTC
CASSYRGTYNEQFF
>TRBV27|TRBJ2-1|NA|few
TGTGCCAGCAGTTTCGGGGGTGAGCAGTTCTTC
CASSFGGEQFF
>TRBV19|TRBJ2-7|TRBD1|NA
TGTGCCAGTAGTCCTCGGGGTAGGCAGGGGGTCTACGAGCAGTACTTC
CASSPRGRQGVYEQYF
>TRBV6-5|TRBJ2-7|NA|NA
TGTGCCAGCAGTTTACTGACCTCAGGGGAACAGAGCGAGCAGTACTTC
CASSLLTSGEQSEQYF
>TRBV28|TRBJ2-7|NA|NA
TGTGCCAGCAGTTTCCCGTGGGGGCAAGACTCCTACGAGCAGTACTTC
CASSFPWGQDSYEQYF
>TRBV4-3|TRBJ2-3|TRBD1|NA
TGCGCCAGCAGCCAAGAGGCACCCGGGACAGAAAACACAGATACGCAGTATTTT
CASSQEAPGTENTDTQYF
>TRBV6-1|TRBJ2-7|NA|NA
TGTGCCAGCAGTGAAGCCCCAAGCTCCTACGAGCAGTACTTC
CASSEAPSSYEQYF